The 30 T cell receptor beta chains given below trace back to one sample, sequenced in a study of shared clonotypes between healthy human individuals. Clones were sequenced by immunoSEQ multiplex PCR, and TCRdb holds only the in-frame ones, with some missing. The data show some 1.4 million clones, approximately 96% seen once. Sequenced input: naive CD4+ T cells sorted from blood. Subset noted: CD45RA+ positively selected. These TCRs come from a man aged 25 to 40 in good health.

The rearrangement joins TRBV6-5 to TRBJ1-5; TRBD1 matches at 7 bases. CDR1 and CDR2 (germline): MNHEY, SVGAGI. After removal of 2 bases from V and 2 bases from J, the junction contained 6 bases not matched to a gene. This CDR3 has 16 amino acids. Here the CDR3 reads CASSYRQGSGNQPQHF. The CDR3 coding sequence is TGTGCCAGCAGTTACCGACAGGGTTCAGGCAATCAGCCCCAGCATTTT.

The chain uses TRBV5-1 and TRBJ2-5; 7 bases match TRBD1. Trimming took 4 bases from V and 5 from J; bases not matched to a gene: 8. CDR1 and CDR2 from the germline V gene are SGHRS and YFSETQ. This CDR3 has 14 amino acids. The CDR3 is CASSQGTEGETQYF. CDR3 DNA sequence: TGCGCCAGCAGCCAGGGGACAGAGGGCGAGACCCAGTACTTC.

The V and J genes are TRBV5-6 and TRBJ1-2, with D uncertain. The CDR3 length is 14 residues. From germline, CDR1 is SGHDT and CDR2 YYEEEE. V lost 0 bases to trimming and J lost 8 bases, with 14 bases between them. The CDR3 loop reads CASSLALGGGGYTF. CDR3 in DNA: TGTGCCAGCAGCTTGGCTTTGGGCGGCGGAGGCTACACCTTC.

V and J are TRBV5-1 and TRBJ2-6, with 8 nucleotides matching TRBD1. Germline lookup yields CDR1 SGHRS and CDR2 YFSETQ. The trim removed 1 base at V and 1 base at J, leaving 7 bases unmatched. This CDR3 comprises 18 residues. CDR3 sequence reads: CASSLSPDRVSGANVLTF. CDR3 DNA sequence: TGCGCCAGCAGCTTGAGTCCGGACAGGGTATCTGGGGCCAACGTCCTGACTTTC.

In DNA, the CDR3 is TGTGCCAGCACCGAACCGGGGACTAGCGGGAGAGGAAGCACAGATACGCAGTATTTT. It specifies CASTEPGTSGRGSTDTQYF. The chain recombines TRBV19 with TRBJ2-3, with 14 bases fitting TRBD2. The V segment lost 9 bases and the J segment 0 bases; nucleotides outside the gene matches: 14. The CDR3 runs 19 residues. Germline values: CDR1 LNHDA, CDR2 SQIVND (reference sequence).

The genes are TRBV5-1 and TRBJ2-3, with 8 bases lining up with TRBD2. The CDR3 extends over 14 amino acids. The V and J ends lost 1 base and 4 bases, in that order; junction bases with no gene match: 2. Germline V gene data show CDR1 as SGHRS and CDR2 as YFSETQ. In DNA, the CDR3 is TGCGCCAGCAGCTTGACTAGCGGCCCAGATACGCAGTATTTT. Protein: CASSLTSGPDTQYF.

This clone was recorded once. The V call is TRBV11-3, the J call TRBJ1-5, with 7 nucleotides matching TRBD1. This CDR3 region has 16 residues. J was trimmed by 0 bases and V by 10 bases; bases with no gene match: 12. Germline assignment: CDR1 SGHNT and CDR2 YENEEA. CDR3 nucleotides: TGTGCCACCATCCCCGGGACAGACTATAGCAATCAGCCCCAGCATTTT. Its translation: CATIPGTDYSNQPQHF. The full variable domain, its missing parts supplied by reference TRBV11-3 and TRBJ1-5, is EAGVVQSPRYKIIEKKQPVAFWCNPISGHNTLYWYLQNLGQGPELLIRYENEEAVDDSQLPKDRFSAERLKGVDSTLKIQPAELGDSAVYLCATIPGTDYSNQPQHFGDGTRLSIL.

The chain recombines TRBV11-3 with TRBJ2-1; 14 nucleotides align to TRBD2. The CDR3 extends over 16 amino acids. CDR1 and CDR2 (germline): SGHNT, YENEEA. Trimming cost V 1 base and J 8 bases; bases outside gene matches: 4. The CDR3, as DNA: TGTGCCAGCAGCTTAGGGGGACTAGCGGGAGTGGATGAGCAGTTCTTC. This translates into CASSLGGLAGVDEQFF.

The chain combines TRBV19 with TRBJ2-7; 9 bases are shared with TRBD1. The CDR3 runs 15 residues. Looked up from germline, CDR1 is LNHDA and CDR2 is SQIVND (reference sequence). V gave up 3 bases and J gave up 3 bases; unmatched junction bases: 6. The CDR3 loop is CASSIRRDRVYEQYF. In nucleotides, the CDR3 is TGTGCCAGTAGTATCCGCCGGGACAGGGTCTACGAGCAGTACTTC.

The J gene is TRBJ2-2, the V gene TRBV7-8; no clear D gene. V lost 4 bases, J lost 3 bases, and 9 bases lay in between. Looked up from germline, CDR1 is SGHVS and CDR2 is FQNEAQ. This CDR3 is built from 14 residues. DNA for the CDR3: TGTGCCAGCAGCTCACGCTGGGACACCGGGGAGCTGTTTTTT. Its protein product is CASSSRWDTGELFF. The full variable domain, in which reference TRBV7-8 and TRBJ2-2 provide the parts outside the CDR3, is GAGVSQSPRYKVAKRGQDVALRCDPISGHVSLFWYQQALGQGPEFLTYFQNEAQLDKSGLPSDRFFAERPEGSVSTLKIQRTQQEDSAVYLCASSSRWDTGELFFGEGSRLTVL.

Remarks on this clone: Other nucleotide sequences in the sample specify the same CDR3. The V and J genes are TRBV5-1 and TRBJ2-3; D is unresolved. V lost 1 base and J 3 bases, leaving 3 bases between the germline ends. Germline V CDR1 and CDR2: SGHRS, YFSETQ. The CDR3 contains 12 residues. In DNA form, the CDR3 reads TGCGCCAGCAGCTTGTCAACAGATACGCAGTATTTT. Amino acid sequence: CASSLSTDTQYF.

This clone has just a few counts. The same CDR3 also results from other DNA sequences found in this sample. The chain has TRBV18 and TRBJ2-3; D is ambiguous. The CDR3 is 13 amino acids. From germline, CDR1 is KGHSH and CDR2 LQKENI. V dropped 3 bases and J dropped 2 bases, with 6 bases sitting between them. CDR3 sequence (DNA): TGTGCCAGCTCACCCCCCTCCACAGATACGCAGTATTTT. Residues: CASSPPSTDTQYF.

The chain is built from TRBV7-3 and TRBJ2-7, with TRBD1 matching over 10 bases. V gave up 5 bases and J gave up 5 bases; unmatched junction bases: 12. CDR3 length: 16 amino acids. Looked up from germline, CDR1 is SGHTA and CDR2 is FQGTGA. The CDR3 DNA follows: TGTGCCAGCAGCCCTACGGGGACAGGGGACGGTCACGAGCAGTACTTC. It translates to CASSPTGTGDGHEQYF.

V gene TRBV30 combines with J gene TRBJ2-7; 12 bases are shared with TRBD2. V gave up 1 base and J gave up 6 bases; unmatched junction bases: 4. Germline CDR1 GTSNPN, CDR2 SVGIG (reference sequence). The CDR3 is 14 residues long. The CDR3 region is CAWSALAGGGEQYF. In nucleotides, the CDR3 is TGTGCCTGGAGTGCCCTAGCGGGAGGGGGCGAGCAGTACTTC.

To note about this clone: Other nucleotide sequences from this sample produce the same CDR3. J is TRBJ2-7 and V is TRBV27; TRBD2 agrees at 12 bases. In germline, CDR1 is MNHEY, CDR2 SMNVEV (reference sequence). The V gene end was trimmed by 6 bases and the J gene end by 3 bases; junction bases not matched to a gene: 3. The CDR3 sequence is 14 residues long. The CDR3 DNA is TGTGCCAGCAGCTTACTAGCGGGGGGCTACGAGCAGTACTTC. It is translated as CASSLLAGGYEQYF.

The CDR3 DNA reads TGTGCCAGCAGCACCCCAAGGGGGGACGGATCCTACGAGCAGTACTTC. This sequence encodes CASSTPRGDGSYEQYF. The V and J genes are TRBV7-6 and TRBJ2-7, with D perhaps assigned TRBD1 or TRBD2 (6 bases each). V was clipped by 5 bases and J by 1 base, with 18 bases between them. The germline gives CDR1 SGHVS, CDR2 FNYEAQ. CDR3 length equals 16 residues.

This clone was seen a handful of times. J is TRBJ2-7 and V is TRBV4-3, with TRBD2 matching 7 bases. This CDR3 spans 14 amino acids. Germline assignment: CDR1 LGHNA and CDR2 YSLEER. The V gene end was trimmed by 0 bases and the J gene end by 9 bases; junction bases not matched to a gene: 8. The CDR3 spells CASSQDPTSRAQYF. The CDR3, as DNA: TGCGCCAGCAGCCAAGACCCGACTAGCCGGGCGCAGTACTTC.

The V call is TRBV9, the J call TRBJ2-5; TRBD2 agrees at 14 bases. The ends lost 3 bases at V and 1 base at J; junction bases unmatched: 5. Germline lookup yields CDR1 SGDLS and CDR2 YYNGEE. This CDR3 is 17 amino acids long. This CDR3 reads CASSAGTSGSRQETQYF. DNA of the CDR3: TGTGCCAGCAGCGCTGGGACTAGCGGGAGCCGCCAAGAGACCCAGTACTTC. Using reference TRBV9 and TRBJ2-5 for the parts outside the CDR3, the full variable domain is DSGVTQTPKHLITATGQRVTLRCSPRSGDLSVYWYQQSLDQGLQFLIQYYNGEERAKGNILERFSAQQFPDLHSELNLSSLELGDSALYFCASSAGTSGSRQETQYFGPGTRLLVL.

The chain employs TRBV5-1 and TRBJ1-5; 7 bases fit TRBD1. Germline trimming cut 2 bases from V and 4 bases from J; bases unmatched to any gene: 24. Germline V gene data show CDR1 as SGHRS and CDR2 as YFSETQ. This CDR3 is built from 21 residues. CDR3 DNA sequence: TGCGCCAGCAGCTTCCTACCTGTCGAAAGGGGGCTAACCCTGTGGAATCAGCCCCAGCATTTT. Protein sequence: CASSFLPVERGLTLWNQPQHF.

This chain connects TRBV28 to TRBJ1-2; D not certain. The germline V and J ends were trimmed by 5 bases and 0 bases, with 13 bases remaining between them. This CDR3 is built from 15 residues. Looked up from germline, CDR1 is MDHEN and CDR2 is SYDVKM. The CDR3 reads CASSPPGRPNYGYTF. CDR3 DNA: TGTGCCAGCAGTCCCCCCGGACGACCTAACTATGGCTACACCTTC.

This CDR3 is CSVEQEETQYF. The DNA of the CDR3 is TGCAGCGTTGAACAGGAAGAGACCCAGTACTTC. V usage is TRBV29-1 and J usage is TRBJ2-5; D uncertain. The germline CDR1 and CDR2 sequences are SQVTM and ANQGSEA. The CDR3 length is 11 residues. V was pared by 2 bases and J by 3 bases, with 4 bases between.

The CDR3 DNA reads as TGTGCCAGCAGCTTAAGCTTGGAGACCCAGTACTTC. It specifies CASSLSLETQYF. The chain carries TRBV11-2 and TRBJ2-5, with D unclear. This CDR3 is built from 12 residues. The V gene lost 2 bases and the J gene lost 5 bases, with 6 bases spanning the gap. Germline V lookup: CDR1 SGHAT, CDR2 FQNNGV.

The rearrangement uses TRBV10-3 and TRBJ2-3, with TRBD2 as a possible D gene (5 bases). CDR3 length: 15 amino acids. CDR1 is ENHRY and CDR2 is SYGVKD in the germline V gene. V was pared by 0 bases and J by 4 bases, with 11 bases between. The CDR3 DNA reads as TGTGCCATCAGTGAGTCGTCGGGGAACGCAGATACGCAGTATTTT. It is translated as CAISESSGNADTQYF.

The chain combines TRBV12-5 with TRBJ2-7; D gene unclear. Germline V CDR1 and CDR2: LGHNT, FRNRAP. This CDR3 is 13 amino acids long. Deletions cut 7 bases from V and 2 bases from J, with 12 bases between. The CDR3: CASVTSIPYEQYF. As DNA, the CDR3 is TGTGCTAGTGTTACAAGCATACCCTACGAGCAGTACTTC. The entire variable domain, with the rest obtained from reference TRBV12-5 and TRBJ2-7, is as follows: DARVTQTPRHKVTEMGQEVTMRCQPILGHNTVFWYRQTMMQGLELLAYFRNRAPLDDSGMPKDRFSAEMPDATLATLKIQPSEPRDSAVYFCASVTSIPYEQYFGPGTRLTVT.

V and J are TRBV5-4 and TRBJ2-1; D unresolved. V dropped 4 bases and J dropped 4 bases, with 15 bases sitting between them. The germline V gene has CDR1 SGHNT and CDR2 YYREEE (reference sequence). The CDR3 extends over 15 amino acids. The DNA of the CDR3 is TGTGCCAGCAGCATGGCTGCTCGTGTGTACAATGAGCAGTTCTTC. Translated, it gives CASSMAARVYNEQFF.

The chain has TRBV28 and TRBJ2-1; weak D call: TRBD1 (8 bases). There are 15 residues in the CDR3. V gave up 10 bases and J gave up 0 bases, with 16 bases separating them. CDR1 and CDR2 from the germline V gene are MDHEN and SYDVKM. The CDR3 sequence: CAIDGGTGSYNEQFF. CDR3 bases: TGTGCCATCGACGGGGGGACAGGCTCCTACAATGAGCAGTTCTTC.

This clone was counted between two and nine times. The V call is TRBV28, the J call TRBJ1-1; 8 bases align to TRBD1. The CDR3 has 14 amino acids. Germline assignment: CDR1 MDHEN and CDR2 SYDVKM. V gave up 6 bases and J gave up 0 bases; unmatched junction bases: 3. In nucleotides, the CDR3 is TGTGCCAGCAGGGCAGGGGGCCTGAACACTGAAGCTTTCTTT. Its protein is CASRAGGLNTEAFF.

The chain combines TRBV9 with TRBJ2-1; 11 bases agree with TRBD2. V shed 3 bases and J 8 bases; nucleotides not matched to a gene: 10. Germline CDR1 is SGDLS and CDR2 is YYNGEE. The CDR3 spans 16 residues. This chain's CDR3 is CASSARLAGGYDEQFF. DNA of the CDR3: TGTGCCAGCAGCGCCCGGCTAGCGGGAGGTTATGATGAGCAGTTCTTC.

The V gene is TRBV14, the J gene TRBJ2-1; no clear D. This CDR3 contains 15 residues. V lost 0 bases to trimming and J lost 1 base, with 7 bases between them. CDR1 is SGHDN and CDR2 is FVKESK in the germline V gene. This CDR3 reads CASSQEGRSYNEQFF. The CDR3 coding sequence is TGTGCCAGCAGCCAAGAAGGTCGGTCCTACAATGAGCAGTTCTTC.

The chain employs TRBV25-1 and TRBJ2-1, with TRBD2 as a possible D gene (5 bases). This CDR3 spans 16 amino acids. Trimming removed 4 bases from V and 9 bases from J, with 22 bases in between. Germline values: CDR1 MGHDK, CDR2 SYGVNS. The CDR3 loop reads CASSGPWGGRVREQFF. The CDR3 bases are TGTGCCAGCAGTGGACCCTGGGGTGGGAGAGTGCGTGAGCAGTTCTTC.